The sequence of this T cell receptor (beta chain) was determined in a study of early T cells in non-severe SARS-CoV-2 infection (dated by TCRdb to the early 2020s). As for the study more broadly: Bulk RNA from unsorted whole blood was used for TCR sequencing, so alpha and beta chains could not be paired.

At least ten counts were recorded for this clonotype. Its antigen remains unidentified. Per-base quality was not reported, and no clone a single base away is much larger than it. The study was a case-control design nested within a healthcare worker cohort in London, UK, with weekly nasopharyngeal swab PCR tests and blood sampling. Healthcare workers were recruited between 23 and 31 March 2020, during the week of the UK lockdown, and were followed weekly for up to roughly 15 weeks. Libraries were built with 5' RACE. Sequenced using a NextSeq 500. Unique molecular identifiers were attached to individual cDNA molecules in the TCR library protocol so that sequencing error and PCR bias could be corrected. TCR alpha and beta chains were both sequenced, and the abundances of alpha and beta sequences in each sample were closely correlated with each other. In the paper's pipeline: V gene, J gene and CDR3 annotation of TCR sequences was performed with Decombinator V4. TCRs were defined as expanded if a significant change between any two time points was detected under a Poisson model with p below 0.0001. TCR abundances were normalised to the total number of TCRs sequenced in each sample and reported as counts per million. MAIT TCRs were defined by TRAV1-2 paired with TRAJ12, TRAJ20 or TRAJ33, and iNKT TCRs by TRAV10 paired with TRAJ18. VDJdb, accessed 1 November 2021, was searched for CMV, EBV and SARS-CoV-2 annotated TCRs, with TCRs annotated for multiple antigens excluded. TCRdb reanalyzed the raw reads on its own, using fastp at Q25 for trimming and MiXCR for clone calling, and kept in-frame beta chains. CDR3 protein sequences are deduplicated, and each keeps its most common genes and DNA. It is TCRdb's table, rather than the study itself, that gives the V and J calls and clone size. The sample yields approximately 49,000 distinct CDR3 sequences; 10% to 15% were counted once. The ten largest make up 9.1% of the sample.

Overall results and qualifications from the work: VDJdb matching was skewed toward anti-spike CD8 responses and likely underestimated virus-specific expansions, missing private and CD4 specificities.

The CDR1 and CDR2 encoded by the germline V gene (reference sequence) are SEHNR and FQNEAQ. From its cysteine to its phenylalanine, the CDR3 spans 13 amino acids. Left in the record is the CDR3 DNA by itself, 39 bases read in frame from the first base. The junction carries 10 bases between V and J, which are trimmed by 4 bases and 4 bases respectively. Sequenced input: whole blood. The sequence came from an adult who was a healthcare worker with PCR-confirmed SARS-CoV-2 infection or an uninfected control (not recorded which). The sequence is built from TRBV7-9 and TRBJ1-1, with the D gene uncertain. The CDR3 protein sequence reads: CASSSLATTEAFF. The DNA sequence is as follows: TGTGCCAGCAGCTCCCTCGCGACCACTGAAGCTTTCTTT. With the portions outside the CDR3 filled from the reference TRBV7-9 and TRBJ1-1 genes, the complete variable region becomes DTGVSQNPRHKITKRGQNVTFRCDPISEHNRLYWYRQTLGQGPEFLTYFQNEAQLEKSRLLSDRFSAERPKGSFSTLEIQRTEQGDSAMYLCASSSLATTEAFFGQGTRLTVV.